This T cell receptor beta chain was sequenced for a study of response to subunit inactivated influenza vaccine. Germline V gives CDR1 MNHEY, CDR2 SMNVEV (reference sequence). V lost 5 bases and J lost 0; bases outside the gene matches: 2. The length of the CDR3 is 14 residues. In TCRdb, the RT-PCR reads were re-called with MiXCR into one record per CDR3 protein. The repertoire holds 700,000 to 900,000 distinct CDR3 sequences, with around 20% as singletons. A word on this clonotype: The antigen is unknown.

Study-wide findings and caveats: Each seasonal influenza vaccination recruits few new T cells, the authors suggested.

The rearrangement uses TRBV27 and TRBJ2-3; 7 positions match TRBD1. Specimen: PBMCs from blood, collected around 5 days after vaccination. The receptor comes from a man aged 50 to 59 who received an inactivated influenza vaccine. Here the CDR3 DNA reads TGTGCCAGCAGTGGACAGGCTAGCACAGATACGCAGTATTTT. Translated, it gives CASSGQASTDTQYF.